This T cell receptor (beta chain) was retrieved from a study of a mutant IDH1 vaccine in newly diagnosed glioma. Looking at the study overall: Eight vaccinations went to patients in weeks 1, 3, 5, 7, 11, 15, 19, 23. Initiation of the vaccine course occurred 4-6 weeks after radiotherapy alone, or alongside temozolomide cycles. The sex distribution of treated patients was approximately 62% male and roughly 40% female, with a mean age of roughly 40 years. Radiotherapy, temozolomide, or both had been given previously, and both were given to most.

Worth noting for this clone: Its target is not known.

The data were produced by immunoSEQ multiplex PCR, yet TCRdb's version contains in-frame clones alone and is incomplete. The sample includes roughly 25,000 clones, about three quarters seen only once; the top ten take about a tenth. CDR3 length equals 14 residues. V lost 3 bases and J 0 bases, leaving 6 bases between the germline ends. From germline, CDR1 is MNHEY and CDR2 SVGAGI. Time point described: week 5, during vaccination. The vaccine gave 300 ug of a 20-mer mutant IDH1 peptide subcutaneously per dose. The sequence was collected from a man aged 35-49 years with glioma. The chain employs TRBV6-5 and TRBJ2-1; D perhaps matches TRBD1 (5 bases). The sample consisted of PBMCs, taken from a glioma patient whose treatment included an IDH1 peptide vaccine. CDR3: CASSYQGSYNEQFF. The DNA of the CDR3 is TGTGCCAGCAGTTATCAGGGCTCCTACAATGAGCAGTTCTTC.